This T cell receptor (beta chain) derives from a study of OX40 agonist ivuxolimab in advanced cancers. Looking at the study overall: The patients received ivuxolimab by intravenous route every 2 weeks at 0.01 to 10 mg/kg. Dose-escalation patients suffered from hepatocellular carcinoma, melanoma, renal cell or head and neck cancer. Among those enrolled, mean age was 60 years (range roughly 23 to 79) and approximately 83% were male. Study-wide results and caveats: Some patients without response likewise showed low normalized clonal expansion.

V lost 6 bases and J 2 bases, leaving 8 bases between the germline ends. This CDR3 has 12 residues. The germline gives CDR1 SNHLY, CDR2 FYNNEI. The method was immunoSEQ multiplex PCR; TCRdb's version includes in-frame clones alone and lacks a portion of them. The sample has tens of thousands of clones; roughly 80% are singletons. In regard to this clone: Its antigen remains unknown.

This chain links TRBV2 with TRBJ2-7; TRBD2 might be the D (5 bases). Sequencing used CD4+ or CD8+ T cells sorted from blood, obtained in a trial of the OX40 agonist ivuxolimab. The sequence was obtained from an adult with an advanced solid tumor such as melanoma, head and neck, liver or kidney cancer. Here the CDR3 reads CASSGNPYEQYV. The CDR3 bases are TGTGCCAGCAGCGGGAATCCCTACGAGCAGTACGTC.